This is a list of T cell receptor beta chains from one sample in a study of T cell therapy after organ transplantation. Libraries were prepared by immunoSEQ multiplex PCR; TCRdb keeps only in-frame clonotypes and omits some of them. The sample holds 45,000 to 60,000 clones, approximately 94% seen once. These receptors' antigens are unknown. The sample consisted of CD8+ T cells from blood, taken before autologous CMV-specific T cell therapy. Receptors were obtained from a human patient who had received a solid organ transplant and had CMV disease. Both conserved end residues are part of each CDR3. D genes are given only for firm matches. The size field is filled for only some rows; it gives once, few, many or a size class.

abundance,d_gene,v_gene,len,j_gene,CDR3aa,CDR3nt
.,.,TRBV30,13,TRBJ1-4,CAWSGENNEKLFF,TGTGCCTGGAGTGGGGAGAATAATGAAAAACTGTTTTTT
.,.,TRBV30,13,TRBJ2-2,CAWSPQGYGELFF,TGTGCCTGGAGCCCTCAGGGTTACGGGGAGCTGTTTTTT
.,TRBD1,TRBV7-9,15,TRBJ2-5,CASSARDRELETQYF,TGTGCCAGCAGCGCCCGGGACAGGGAGTTGGAGACCCAGTACTTC
.,.,TRBV6-1,15,TRBJ2-6,CASSETSSGANVLTF,TGTGCCAGCAGTGAAACTAGCTCTGGGGCCAACGTCCTGACTTTC
.,.,TRBV5-1,12,TRBJ2-7,CASSPDPGEQYF,TGCGCCAGCAGCCCGGACCCGGGGGAGCAGTACTTC
.,.,TRBV27,15,TRBJ2-2,CASSLAQAWTGELFF,TGTGCCAGCAGTTTAGCCCAGGCCTGGACCGGGGAGCTGTTTTTT
once,.,TRBV9,17,TRBJ2-2,CASSVAIRQRNTGELFF,TGTGCCAGCAGCGTAGCTATTCGGCAGAGGAACACCGGGGAGCTGTTTTTT
.,.,TRBV7-9,13,TRBJ2-3,CASSPPGGDTQYF,TGTGCCAGCAGCCCCCCAGGGGGGGATACGCAGTATTTT
.,.,TRBV27,16,TRBJ2-7,CASSQGGGPRFEEQYF,TGTGCCAGCAGCCAAGGGGGAGGGCCGCGTTTTGAGGAGCAGTACTTC
once,TRBD2,TRBV30,16,TRBJ2-3,CAWSVLGGERRDTQYF,TGTGCCTGGAGTGTACTGGGGGGGGAGCGACGAGATACGCAGTATTTT
.,TRBD2,TRBV11-2,15,TRBJ2-7,CASSLAGTSGYEQYF,TGTGCCAGCAGCTTAGCCGGGACTAGCGGCTACGAGCAGTACTTC
.,.,TRBV5-6,15,TRBJ2-1,CASSLRGGAKDEQFF,TGTGCCAGCAGCTTGCGGGGTGGGGCGAAGGATGAGCAGTTCTTC
.,TRBD1,TRBV15,14,TRBJ2-7,CATSRGGQGYEQYF,TGTGCCACCAGCAGAGGGGGACAGGGCTACGAGCAGTACTTC
.,.,TRBV30,12,TRBJ2-7,CAWAVSGGMEYF,TGTGCCTGGGCGGTATCCGGCGGGATGGAGTACTTC
.,TRBD1,TRBV11-2,16,TRBJ2-5,CASSFGTGQNYEGQYF,TGTGCCAGCAGCTTTGGGACGGGACAGAATTACGAGGGGCAGTACTTC
.,TRBD2,TRBV2,21,TRBJ2-7,CASRGHVSGGEFDLSSYEQYF,TGTGCCAGCAGGGGACATGTTTCGGGAGGGGAGTTCGACTTAAGCTCCTACGAGCAGTACTTC
.,.,TRBV25-1,14,TRBJ1-1,CASSARPLTGEAFF,TGTGCCAGCAGTGCGAGGCCCCTCACAGGTGAAGCTTTCTTT
.,.,TRBV4-1,16,TRBJ2-7,CASSQDPSASPHEQYF,TGCGCCAGCAGCCAAGATCCTAGCGCCTCCCCTCACGAGCAGTACTTC
.,.,TRBV9,16,TRBJ2-3,CASSVVNSASTDTQYF,TGTGCCAGCAGCGTAGTTAACAGCGCGAGCACAGATACGCAGTATTTT
.,.,TRBV11-3,12,TRBJ2-7,CASSLTLMSRYF,TGTGCCAGCAGCCTCACCTTGATGTCGCGGTACTTC
.,.,TRBV6-5,12,TRBJ2-2,CASSYSIGELFF,TGTGCCAGCAGTTACTCGATCGGGGAGCTGTTTTTT
.,.,TRBV4-3,15,TRBJ1-2,CASSQDGVFGYGYTF,TGCGCCAGCAGCCAAGATGGAGTCTTCGGCTATGGCTACACCTTC
.,.,TRBV6-5,13,TRBJ1-5,CASSLNSNQPQHF,TGTGCCAGCAGTTTAAATAGCAATCAGCCCCAGCATTTT
.,.,TRBV4-1,18,TRBJ2-6,CASSQFLGHRSGANVLTF,TGCGCCAGCAGCCAATTCCTGGGACACCGCTCTGGGGCCAACGTCCTGACTTTC
.,.,TRBV25-1,12,TRBJ1-2,CASRLNRDGYTF,TGTGCCAGCCGATTGAACAGGGATGGCTACACCTTC
.,.,TRBV6-5,9,TRBJ2-7,CATGYEQYF,TGTGCCACCGGCTACGAGCAGTACTTC
.,TRBD2,TRBV2,16,TRBJ2-1,CASSSGTSRNYNEQFF,TGTGCCAGCAGCAGCGGGACTAGCCGCAACTACAATGAGCAGTTCTTC
.,.,TRBV27,16,TRBJ2-2,CASNSPDALNTGELFF,TGTGCCAGCAACTCCCCGGACGCACTGAACACCGGGGAGCTGTTTTTT
.,.,TRBV10-1,12,TRBJ2-7,CASRSGPWEQYF,TGCGCCAGCAGATCAGGGCCTTGGGAGCAGTACTTC
once,.,TRBV5-6,13,TRBJ2-7,CASSFFTSGEQYF,TGTGCCAGCAGCTTTTTCACCTCGGGGGAGCAGTACTTC
.,.,TRBV5-6,15,TRBJ1-3,CASSWAGDSGNTIYF,TGTGCCAGCAGCTGGGCAGGGGACTCTGGAAACACCATATATTTT
.,.,TRBV14,17,TRBJ2-5,CASSQGRTWTDQETQYF,TGTGCCAGCAGCCAAGGGAGGACCTGGACGGATCAAGAGACCCAGTACTTC
.,.,TRBV11-2,15,TRBJ1-2,CASSSEGLANYGYTF,TGTGCCAGCAGCTCGGAAGGGTTGGCTAACTATGGCTACACCTTC
.,.,TRBV29-1,11,TRBJ2-1,CSVPVYNEQFF,TGCAGCGTTCCCGTGTACAATGAGCAGTTCTTC
.,.,TRBV14,18,TRBJ2-5,CASSQDYWFGGFGETQYF,TGTGCCAGCAGCCAAGACTATTGGTTTGGGGGTTTCGGGGAGACCCAGTACTTC
.,.,TRBV6-5,14,TRBJ2-7,CASSYGRGAYEQYF,TGTGCCAGCAGTTATGGCAGGGGCGCATACGAGCAGTACTTC
once,.,TRBV18,18,TRBJ2-7,CASSPYLLTGLRSYEQYF,TGTGCCAGCTCACCATACCTCCTAACCGGACTGAGATCCTACGAGCAGTACTTC
.,TRBD1,TRBV10-3,14,TRBJ2-7,CAIRPLGQTYEQYF,TGTGCCATCAGACCTCTGGGACAGACCTACGAGCAGTACTTC
once,.,TRBV4-2,12,TRBJ2-7,CASSPEGYEQYF,TGTGCCAGCAGCCCGGAGGGCTACGAGCAGTACTTC
.,.,TRBV30,14,TRBJ1-1,CAWTTGMVNTEAFF,TGTGCCTGGACCACAGGAATGGTAAACACTGAAGCTTTCTTT
.,TRBD1,TRBV7-8,11,TRBJ1-1,CASAGGTEAFF,TGTGCCAGCGCAGGGGGAACTGAAGCTTTCTTT
.,TRBD2,TRBV19,17,TRBJ2-2,CASSIVTGLAVTGELFF,TGTGCCAGTAGTATAGTGACCGGGCTAGCGGTAACCGGGGAGCTGTTTTTT
.,.,TRBV19,13,TRBJ1-2,CASSFADLFGYTF,TGTGCCAGTAGTTTCGCCGACCTCTTTGGCTACACCTTC
.,TRBD2,TRBV13,13,TRBJ2-7,CASSLEAGHEQYF,TGTGCCAGCAGCTTAGAAGCGGGGCACGAGCAGTACTTC
.,.,TRBV27,14,TRBJ1-1,CASSLNPEFTEAFF,TGTGCCAGCAGCTTAAATCCCGAGTTCACTGAAGCTTTCTTT
.,.,TRBV11-2,12,TRBJ2-5,CASSPEAETQYF,TGTGCCAGCAGCCCCGAAGCCGAGACCCAGTACTTC